This TCR beta chain was recorded in a study of beta chain features in type 1 diabetes listed by TCRdb under 2018. Regarding the research as a whole: Patients and healthy donors did not differ in mean age, gender distribution, total cell number or subset yield. Across all samples, about 110 million sorted cells were examined, and cell number per subset correlated strongly with RNA yield. In the study, recently diagnosed type 1 diabetes patients and matched healthy donors were compared on the TCRB repertoires of their sorted circulating CD4+ T cell subsets. Regulatory and stem cell-like memory subsets were obtained from only 8 patients and roughly 8 healthy donors, while naive and central memory subsets were obtained from all 28 donors. Broader findings and caveats from the paper: Naive, central memory and regulatory TCRB repertoires appeared more similar among patients than among healthy donors. At VDJ recombination sites, patients with type 1 diabetes made fewer insertions and deleted more nucleotides, a pattern implying thymic rearrangement abnormalities. Because cDNA was sequenced instead of genomic DNA, highly expressing activated cells could be over-represented, though the groups showed no difference in activation or CD3 levels. Because the HLA sub-analyses included only small numbers of individuals, any influence of HLA type on TCRB rearrangement was left unresolved. Shorter templates might have been favored by PCR, but patient and control samples were amplified and corrected together, so both groups would have been affected equally by any skew. A moderate but significant shortening of TCRB CDR3 length was observed in type 1 diabetes patients in all four CD4+ subsets.

The CDR3, from cysteine to phenylalanine, totals 16 residues. Only the CDR3 DNA is retained, 48 bases long and in frame from the first base. The germline V gene (reference sequence) provides CDR1 SGHNT and CDR2 YYREEE. From V the trimming removes 0 bases and from J it removes 6 bases, while the gene matches leave 4 bases of the junction unaccounted for. From each donor, a single peripheral blood sample of approximately 120 mL on average was drawn into heparinised tubes. Naive, central memory, regulatory and stem cell-like memory CD4+ T cells were sorted on a BD FACSAria II using a panel including CD45RO, CCR7, CD25, CD127, CD95 and CD27. Purity was above 98% for every sorted population. PBMCs were separated immediately by Lymphoprep density gradient centrifugation and were stained directly, without being cultured. So that batch effects would be minimized, each experiment stained and sorted samples in pairs, pairing one healthy donor with one patient.

This clone turned up a few times. Its antigen is unknown. No base quality values were provided; no much bigger clone lies one nucleotide off. The entire isolated RNA was reverse transcribed using the High Capacity cDNA Reverse Transcription Kit, and thus expressed TCRB transcripts were sequenced. Deep immunoSEQ sequencing was applied to naive, central memory and regulatory T cell samples, giving an average of roughly 3.3 million total reads per sample. After sorted cells were lysed in RLT buffer, RNA was extracted with DNase-treated RNeasy Micro or Mini kits, with the choice depending on cell number. Each cell subset was processed on its own to prevent cross-contamination, while patient and healthy donor samples were processed together. TCRB sequences were amplified from cDNA with the immunoSEQ multiplex PCR, producing 87-bp fragments spanning the CDR3 region. Amplicons were sequenced on the Illumina HiSeq platform. As for how the authors treated the data: PCR bias was computationally corrected using synthetic template baselines, reads within Hamming distance 2 were collapsed, and singletons that could not be merged were discarded. Reads were aligned against IMGT so that V, D and J genes, CDR3 length and insertions or deletions at six rearrangement sites could be assigned. Within each subset, clonotype counts were normalized to sorted cell number, after which true diversity and Gini coefficients were computed with the tcR R package. The overlap coefficient, calculated on TCRB nucleotide sequences, was used to measure repertoire sharing. As a proxy for the pre-selection repertoire, out-of-frame TCRB sequences from naive cells were analyzed. As stored in TCRdb, this immuneACCESS dataset retains in-frame rearrangements with V and J assigned. A fraction of the clones does not appear; measured against another copy, unresolved V genes explain less than half of the discrepancy, and the remainder lacks a known reason. V and J calls and clone size are copied from that table; D and trimming were computed from the DNA. For this sample there are about 230,000 clones; 9.6% appear just once. The ten largest account for 0.03% to 0.04% of the sample.

The clonotype was recovered from a woman aged 18-29 years in good health. The chain links TRBV5-4 with TRBJ1-6, with 9 junctional bases fitting TRBD1. The source material was naive CD4+ T cells from blood. The cell subset or site label, read with the paper, signifies: true naive CD4+ T cells. The nucleotide sequence reads as follows: TGTGCCAGCAGCTTGGGACAGGGGGTTATTAATTCACCCCTCCACTTT. This gives the protein CASSLGQGVINSPLHF.